The 2 T cell receptor beta chains below come from one sample, sequenced in a study of T cells in Graves' hyperthyroidism and ophthalmopathy. RNA transcripts provided the source from which TCR beta CDR3 regions were amplified. A first-round RT-PCR of the TCR CDR3 used the HTBI primer set. Via MiXCR, TCRdb re-called the multiplex PCR reads, giving one row per CDR3 protein. The sample shows about 420,000 distinct CDR3 sequences, 12% to 15% of them seen only once. The sample taken for sequencing was blood. The source of these receptors is a woman between 18 and 29 years old with Graves' hyperthyroidism.

This clonotype was picked up many times. The V and J genes are TRBV27 and TRBJ1-4; no reliable D call. Germline V gene data show CDR1 as MNHEY and CDR2 as SMNVEV (reference sequence). The CDR3 is 15 residues long. Trimming took 5 bases from V and 5 from J, leaving 15 bases between them. The CDR3 DNA reads as TGTGCCAGCAGTCGGCAGCCTCCGTTCAATGAAAAACTGTTTTTT. Amino acids: CASSRQPPFNEKLFF.

This clonotype has a count of ten or more. The chain links TRBV5-1 to TRBJ2-1, with D unclear. Trimming stripped 4 bases from V and 2 bases from J, with 10 bases between. The CDR3 consists of 14 residues. Germline V gene sequence: CDR1 SGHRS, CDR2 YFSETQ. The DNA of the CDR3 is TGCGCCAGCAGCACGGAAGAGGCCTACAATGAGCAGTTCTTC. Translating gives CASSTEEAYNEQFF.